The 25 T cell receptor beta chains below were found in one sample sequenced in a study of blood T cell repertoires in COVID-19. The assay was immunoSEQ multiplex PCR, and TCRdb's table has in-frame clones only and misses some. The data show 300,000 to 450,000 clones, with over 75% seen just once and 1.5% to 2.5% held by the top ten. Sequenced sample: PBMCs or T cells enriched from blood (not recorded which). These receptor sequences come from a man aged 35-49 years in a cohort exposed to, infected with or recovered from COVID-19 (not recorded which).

The CDR3 loop is CASSLQGALGNTIYF. CDR3 DNA: TGTGCCAGCAGCCTACAGGGGGCGCTTGGAAACACCATATATTTT. The V call is TRBV7-2, the J call TRBJ1-3; 9 nucleotides line up with TRBD1. Germline V gene data show CDR1 as SGHTA and CDR2 as FQGNSA. The CDR3 sequence is 15 residues long. The V segment lost 5 bases and the J segment 3 bases; nucleotides outside the gene matches: 5.

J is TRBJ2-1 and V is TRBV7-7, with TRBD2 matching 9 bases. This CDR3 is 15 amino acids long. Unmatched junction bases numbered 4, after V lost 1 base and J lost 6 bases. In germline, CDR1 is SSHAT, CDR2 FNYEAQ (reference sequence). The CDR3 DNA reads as TGTGCCAGCAGCTTAGGAGCGGGAGGCGGCAATGAGCAGTTCTTC. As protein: CASSLGAGGGNEQFF.

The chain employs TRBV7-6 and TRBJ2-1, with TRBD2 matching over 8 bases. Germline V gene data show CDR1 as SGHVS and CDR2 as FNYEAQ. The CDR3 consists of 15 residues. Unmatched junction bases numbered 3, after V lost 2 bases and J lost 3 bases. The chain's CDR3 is CASSLSSGVYNEQFF. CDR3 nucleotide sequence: TGTGCCAGCAGCTTAAGTAGCGGGGTCTACAATGAGCAGTTCTTC.

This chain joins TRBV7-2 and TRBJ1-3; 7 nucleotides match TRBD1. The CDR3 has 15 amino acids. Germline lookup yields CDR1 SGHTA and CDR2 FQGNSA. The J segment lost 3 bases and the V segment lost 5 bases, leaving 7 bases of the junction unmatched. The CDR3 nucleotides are TGTGCCAGCAGCCCTAGACAGGGCGGTGGAAACACCATATATTTT. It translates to CASSPRQGGGNTIYF.

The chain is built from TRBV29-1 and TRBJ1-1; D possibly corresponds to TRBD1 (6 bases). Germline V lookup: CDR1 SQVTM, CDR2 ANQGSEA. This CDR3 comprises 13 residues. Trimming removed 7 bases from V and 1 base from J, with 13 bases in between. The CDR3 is CSAVVQGNTEAFF. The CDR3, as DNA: TGCAGCGCTGTGGTACAGGGGAACACTGAAGCTTTCTTT.

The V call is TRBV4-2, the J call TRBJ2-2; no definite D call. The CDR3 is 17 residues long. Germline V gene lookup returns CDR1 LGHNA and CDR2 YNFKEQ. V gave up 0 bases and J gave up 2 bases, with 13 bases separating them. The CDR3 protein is CASSQEFSQKNTGELFF. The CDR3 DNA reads TGTGCCAGCAGCCAAGAGTTTTCCCAAAAAAACACCGGGGAGCTGTTTTTT.

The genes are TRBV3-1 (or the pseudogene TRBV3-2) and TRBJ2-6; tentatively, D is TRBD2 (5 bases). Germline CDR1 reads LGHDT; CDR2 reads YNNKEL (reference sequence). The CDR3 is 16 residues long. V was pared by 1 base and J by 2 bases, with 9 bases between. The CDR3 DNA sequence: TGTGCCAGCAGCCAAGTCAGGAGGCCTGGGGCCAACGTCCTGACTTTC. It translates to CASSQVRRPGANVLTF.

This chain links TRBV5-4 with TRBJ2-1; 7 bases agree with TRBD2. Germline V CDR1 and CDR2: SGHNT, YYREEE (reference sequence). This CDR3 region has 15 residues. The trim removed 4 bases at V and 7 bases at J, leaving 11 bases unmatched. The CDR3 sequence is CASSPAGTTWNEQFF. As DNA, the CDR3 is TGTGCCAGCAGCCCTGCCGGGACTACCTGGAATGAGCAGTTCTTC.

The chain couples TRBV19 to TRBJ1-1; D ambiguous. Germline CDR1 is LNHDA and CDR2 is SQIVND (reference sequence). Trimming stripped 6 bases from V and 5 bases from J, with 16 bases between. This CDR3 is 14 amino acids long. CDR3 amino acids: CASSAPEGGTEAFF. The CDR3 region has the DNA TGTGCCAGTAGCGCACCGGAGGGAGGGACTGAAGCTTTCTTT.

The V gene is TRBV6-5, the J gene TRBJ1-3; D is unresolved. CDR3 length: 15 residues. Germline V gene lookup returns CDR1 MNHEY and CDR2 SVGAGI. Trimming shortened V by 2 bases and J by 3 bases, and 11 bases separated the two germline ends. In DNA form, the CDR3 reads TGTGCCAGCAGTTACACGCAACAGCTTGGAAACACCATATATTTT. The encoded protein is CASSYTQQLGNTIYF.

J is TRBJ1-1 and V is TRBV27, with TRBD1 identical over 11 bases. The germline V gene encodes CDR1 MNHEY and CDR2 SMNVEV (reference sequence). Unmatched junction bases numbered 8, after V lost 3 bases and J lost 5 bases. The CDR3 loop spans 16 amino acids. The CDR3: CASSFLGQGAGTEAFF. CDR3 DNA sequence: TGTGCCAGCAGTTTTTTAGGACAGGGGGCGGGGACTGAAGCTTTCTTT.

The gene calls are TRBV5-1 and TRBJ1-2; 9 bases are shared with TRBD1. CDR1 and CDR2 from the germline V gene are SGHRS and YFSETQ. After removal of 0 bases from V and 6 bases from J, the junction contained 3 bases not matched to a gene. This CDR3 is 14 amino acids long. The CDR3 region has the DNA TGCGCCAGCAGCTTGGGTGACAGGGGGAATGGCTACACCTTC. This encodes CASSLGDRGNGYTF.

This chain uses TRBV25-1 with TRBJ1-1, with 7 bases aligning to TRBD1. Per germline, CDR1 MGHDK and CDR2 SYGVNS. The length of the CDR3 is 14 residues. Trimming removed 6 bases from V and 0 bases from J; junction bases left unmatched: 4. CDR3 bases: TGTGCCAGCAGACAGACAGGGCTGAACACTGAAGCTTTCTTT. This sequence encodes CASRQTGLNTEAFF.

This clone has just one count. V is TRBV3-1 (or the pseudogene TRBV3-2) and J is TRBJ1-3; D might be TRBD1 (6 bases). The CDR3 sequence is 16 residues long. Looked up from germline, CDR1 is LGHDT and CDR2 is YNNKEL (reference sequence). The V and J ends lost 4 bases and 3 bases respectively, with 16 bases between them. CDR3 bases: TGTGCCAGCAGCCCCGGTGGGGGGGCATATGGAAACACCATATATTTT. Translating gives CASSPGGGAYGNTIYF.

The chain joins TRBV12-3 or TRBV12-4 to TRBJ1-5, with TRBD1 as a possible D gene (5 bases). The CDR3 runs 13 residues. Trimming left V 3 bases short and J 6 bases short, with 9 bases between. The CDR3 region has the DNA TGTGCCAGCAGTTTTGGCAGGGCTCAGCCCCAGCATTTT. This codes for CASSFGRAQPQHF.

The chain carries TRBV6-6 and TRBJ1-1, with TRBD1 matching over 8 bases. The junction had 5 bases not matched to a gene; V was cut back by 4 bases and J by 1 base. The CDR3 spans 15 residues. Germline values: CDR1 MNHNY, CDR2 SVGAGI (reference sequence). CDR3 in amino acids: CASSFAGTGNTEAFF. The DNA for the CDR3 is TGTGCCAGCAGTTTTGCCGGGACAGGGAACACTGAAGCTTTCTTT.

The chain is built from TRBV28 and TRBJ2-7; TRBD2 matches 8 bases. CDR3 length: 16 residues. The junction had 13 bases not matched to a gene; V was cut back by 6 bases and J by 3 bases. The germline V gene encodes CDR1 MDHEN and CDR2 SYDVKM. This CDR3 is CASSPPRRAGVYEQYF. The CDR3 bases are TGTGCCAGCAGCCCCCCCAGGAGAGCGGGAGTCTACGAGCAGTACTTC.

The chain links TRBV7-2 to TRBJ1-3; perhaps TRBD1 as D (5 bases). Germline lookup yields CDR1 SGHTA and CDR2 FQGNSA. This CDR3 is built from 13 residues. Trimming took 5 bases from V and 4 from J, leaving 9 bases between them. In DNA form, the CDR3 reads TGTGCCAGCAGCCCCAGACAGGGAAACACCATATATTTT. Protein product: CASSPRQGNTIYF.

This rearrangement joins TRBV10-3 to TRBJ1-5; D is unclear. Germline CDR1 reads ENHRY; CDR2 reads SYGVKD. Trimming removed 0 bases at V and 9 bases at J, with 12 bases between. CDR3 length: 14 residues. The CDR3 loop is CAISESEGVLPQHF. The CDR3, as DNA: TGTGCCATCAGTGAGTCCGAGGGAGTGTTGCCCCAGCATTTT.

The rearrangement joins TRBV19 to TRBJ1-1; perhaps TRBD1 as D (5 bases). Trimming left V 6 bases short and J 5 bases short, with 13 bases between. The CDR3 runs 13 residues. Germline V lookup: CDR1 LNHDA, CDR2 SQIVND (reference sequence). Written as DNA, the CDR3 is TGTGCCAGTAGAGGACAAGGAGGGACTGAAGCTTTCTTT. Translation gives CASRGQGGTEAFF.

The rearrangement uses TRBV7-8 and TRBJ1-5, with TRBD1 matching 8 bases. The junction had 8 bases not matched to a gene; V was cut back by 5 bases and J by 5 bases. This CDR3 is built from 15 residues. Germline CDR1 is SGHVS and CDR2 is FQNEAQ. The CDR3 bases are TGTGCCAGCAGCCAGACAGGGGTGGGTTATCAGCCCCAGCATTTT. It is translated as CASSQTGVGYQPQHF.

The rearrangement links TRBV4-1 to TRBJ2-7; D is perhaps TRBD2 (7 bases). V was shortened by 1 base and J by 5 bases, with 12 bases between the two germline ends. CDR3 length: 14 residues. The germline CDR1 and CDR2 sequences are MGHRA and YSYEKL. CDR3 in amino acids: CASSQAGGAHEQYF. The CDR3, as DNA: TGCGCCAGCAGCCAAGCTGGGGGGGCCCACGAGCAGTACTTC.

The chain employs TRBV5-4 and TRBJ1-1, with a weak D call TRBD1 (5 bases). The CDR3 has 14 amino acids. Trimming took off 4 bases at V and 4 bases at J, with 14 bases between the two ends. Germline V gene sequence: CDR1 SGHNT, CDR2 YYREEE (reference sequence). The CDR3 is CASSAPREGTEAFF. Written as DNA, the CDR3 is TGTGCCAGCAGCGCGCCCAGGGAGGGCACTGAAGCTTTCTTT.

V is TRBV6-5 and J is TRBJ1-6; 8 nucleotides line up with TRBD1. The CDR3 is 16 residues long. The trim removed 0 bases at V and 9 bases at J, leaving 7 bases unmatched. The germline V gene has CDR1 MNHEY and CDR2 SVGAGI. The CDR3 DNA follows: TGTGCCAGCAGTTACTCACCACAGGGGGGCCCTTCACCCCTCCACTTT. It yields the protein CASSYSPQGGPSPLHF.

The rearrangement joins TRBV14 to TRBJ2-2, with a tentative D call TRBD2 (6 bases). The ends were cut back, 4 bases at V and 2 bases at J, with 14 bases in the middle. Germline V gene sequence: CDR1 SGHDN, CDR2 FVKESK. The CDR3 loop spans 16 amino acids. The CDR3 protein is CASSPHAGFNTGELFF. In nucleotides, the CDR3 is TGTGCCAGCAGCCCCCATGCGGGGTTTAACACCGGGGAGCTGTTTTTT.